This T cell receptor (beta chain) was recovered during a study of T cell responses to AZD1222 COVID-19 vaccine. This clone showed up just once. Its antigen remains unidentified. Sequencing used immunoSEQ multiplex PCR; TCRdb keeps in-frame clones, though not all of them. The sample lists about 180,000 clones; almost 90% were seen once. The germline V gene has CDR1 MGHRA and CDR2 YSYEKL. V was pared by 0 bases and J by 0 bases, with 6 bases of the junction left unmatched. CDR3 length equals 19 residues. Study observations and caveats: Spike as a whole was targeted by vaccine-associated CD4 TCRs, dominant at 160-218 and 743-854. Repertoires were obtained only post-peak T cell response.

The sample in question was peripheral blood, obtained on day 0 of AZD1222 vaccination. The TCR originated in an adult in good health. This chain uses TRBV4-1 with TRBJ1-3; 12 positions match TRBD1. The CDR3 protein is CASSQEGTGGHRSGNTIYF. Written as DNA, the CDR3 is TGCGCCAGCAGCCAAGAAGGGACAGGGGGCCATCGCTCTGGAAACACCATATATTTT.